These 12 T cell receptor beta chains share one sample of origin, sequenced in a study of cytotoxic CD8 clonotypes in ibrutinib-treated CLL. The data were produced by immunoSEQ multiplex PCR, yet TCRdb's version contains in-frame clones alone and is incomplete. The data contain some 200,000 clones, 75% to 85% of them singletons. The source was PBMCs, collected after 12 months of ibrutinib treatment. These receptors all stem from a human donor with chronic lymphocytic leukemia.

For the CDR3, the DNA is TGTGCCTGGAGTGTAGGGGGAGAAGCTTTCTTT. It yields the protein CAWSVGGEAFF. J is TRBJ1-1 and V is TRBV30; maybe TRBD1 (6 bases). Per the germline V gene, CDR1 is GTSNPN and CDR2 is SVGIG (reference sequence). Trimming pared 0 bases from V and 8 bases from J, leaving 7 bases between. The CDR3 extends over 11 amino acids.

This clone was recorded once. The J gene is TRBJ1-4, the V gene TRBV10-2; TRBD1 matches at 9 bases. V dropped 2 bases and J dropped 16; count of bases not matched to a gene: 11. CDR1 and CDR2 from the germline V gene are WSHSY and SAAADI. CDR3 length equals 14 residues. This chain's CDR3 is CASSEAGQGKFEFF. The CDR3 DNA sequence: TGCGCCAGCAGTGAGGCGGGACAGGGCAAGTTTGAGTTTTTT.

The gene calls are TRBV2 and TRBJ2-5; D is uncertain. V dropped 5 bases and J dropped 3 bases, with 4 bases sitting between them. This CDR3 is built from 11 residues. Germline lookup yields CDR1 SNHLY and CDR2 FYNNEI. CDR3 region: CASSLEETQYF. CDR3 nucleotide sequence: TGTGCCAGCAGTCTTGAAGAGACCCAGTACTTC.

The rearrangement uses TRBV2 and TRBJ1-1; D is perhaps TRBD1 (6 bases). This CDR3 spans 13 amino acids. The V and J ends lost 6 bases and 5 bases respectively, with 13 bases between them. Germline CDR1 SNHLY, CDR2 FYNNEI. CDR3 residues: CASRAQGQTEAFF. The DNA of the CDR3 is TGTGCCAGCAGGGCTCAGGGGCAAACTGAAGCTTTCTTT. Full variable domain (rest looked up from reference TRBV2 and TRBJ1-1): EPEVTQTPSHQVTQMGQEVILRCVPISNHLYFYWYRQILGQKVEFLVSFYNNEISEKSEIFDDQFSVERPDGSNFTLKIRSTKLEDSAMYFCASRAQGQTEAFFGQGTRLTVV.

The rearrangement uses TRBV25-1 and TRBJ2-5; TRBD2 aligns across 7 bases. Germline V lookup: CDR1 MGHDK, CDR2 SYGVNS. V lost 6 bases to trimming and J lost 4 bases; unmatched junction nucleotides: 17. This CDR3 has 17 amino acids. The DNA for the CDR3 is TGTGCCAGCAGAACCACCCGGGACGGACTAGGGCTAGAGACCCAGTACTTC. Translation gives CASRTTRDGLGLETQYF. Looking up the rest from reference TRBV25-1 and TRBJ2-5 gives the full variable domain: EADIYQTPRYLVIGTGKKITLECSQTMGHDKMYWYQQDPGMELHLIHYSYGVNSTEKGDLSSESTVSRIRTEHFPLTLESARPSHTSQYLCASRTTRDGLGLETQYFGPGTRLLVL.

Written as DNA, the CDR3 is TGTGCCAGCAGTTTCACAACCGGGAACCTCGCCAATGAGCAGTTCTTC. Residues: CASSFTTGNLANEQFF. The chain carries TRBV6-6 and TRBJ2-1; a weak D match, TRBD2 (5 bases). Germline assignment: CDR1 MNHNY and CDR2 SVGAGI (reference sequence). The CDR3 is made up of 16 amino acids. V was shortened by 4 bases and J by 6 bases, with 19 bases between the two germline ends.

This sequence joins TRBV11-3 and TRBJ1-2; unclear D gene. The V end lost 2 bases, the J end lost 4 bases, and 5 bases lay between the germline ends. The germline CDR1 and CDR2 sequences are SGHNT and YENEEA. The CDR3 covers 12 residues. CDR3 in amino acids: CASSLSPYGYTF. The CDR3 DNA sequence: TGTGCCAGCAGCTTAAGTCCCTATGGCTACACCTTC. Full variable domain (outside the CDR3, taken from reference TRBV11-3 and TRBJ1-2): EAGVVQSPRYKIIEKKQPVAFWCNPISGHNTLYWYLQNLGQGPELLIRYENEEAVDDSQLPKDRFSAERLKGVDSTLKIQPAELGDSAVYLCASSLSPYGYTFGSGTRLTVV.

The chain uses TRBV5-1 and TRBJ2-7; possibly TRBD2 for D (5 bases). The CDR3 is 14 residues long. The germline CDR1 and CDR2 sequences are SGHRS and YFSETQ. Trimming stripped 2 bases from V and 0 bases from J, with 9 bases between. In DNA form, the CDR3 reads TGCGCCAGCAGCTTATACCGGGACTCCTACGAGCAGTACTTC. Protein product: CASSLYRDSYEQYF.

In this sample, this clone turned up once. The DNA of the CDR3 is TGCGCCAGCAGCGGTCAGGGACAGGGGTGGTACGAGCAGTACTTC. It translates to CASSGQGQGWYEQYF. V and J are TRBV5-1 and TRBJ2-7; 10 bases line up with TRBD1. Per germline, CDR1 SGHRS and CDR2 YFSETQ. CDR3 length equals 15 residues. V shed 4 bases and J 4 bases; nucleotides not matched to a gene: 8. Based on the CDR3 plus reference TRBV5-1 and TRBJ2-7, the full variable domain is KAGVTQTPRYLIKTRGQQVTLSCSPISGHRSVSWYQQTPGQGLQFLFEYFSETQRNKGNFPGRFSGRQFSNSRSEMNVSTLELGDSALYLCASSGQGQGWYEQYFGPGTRLTVT.

The chain is built from TRBV18 and TRBJ2-2; D gene ambiguous. The length of the CDR3 is 15 residues. The germline V and J ends were trimmed by 3 bases and 3 bases, with 11 bases remaining between them. Germline lookup yields CDR1 KGHSH and CDR2 LQKENI. The CDR3 loop reads CASSPFGFDTGELFF. The DNA of the CDR3 is TGTGCCAGCTCACCGTTTGGTTTCGACACCGGGGAGCTGTTTTTT.

The rearrangement uses TRBV4-1 and TRBJ1-2; unclear D gene. This CDR3 is built from 11 residues. The germline gives CDR1 MGHRA, CDR2 YSYEKL. The ends were cut back, 5 bases at V and 5 bases at J, with 6 bases in the middle. The CDR3 reads CASSGDYGYTF. In DNA form, the CDR3 reads TGCGCCAGCAGCGGGGATTATGGCTACACCTTC.

This clone appeared a single time. V usage is TRBV4-1 and J usage is TRBJ2-7, with D tentatively TRBD1 or TRBD2 (5 bases each). Trimming removed 0 bases at V and 0 bases at J, with 9 bases between. The germline gives CDR1 MGHRA, CDR2 YSYEKL. This CDR3 contains 15 residues. The chain's CDR3 is CASSQDKGTSYEQYF. CDR3 DNA: TGCGCCAGCAGCCAAGACAAGGGGACCTCCTACGAGCAGTACTTC.